This is a list of T cell receptor beta chains from one sample in a study of T cells in Graves' hyperthyroidism and ophthalmopathy. Via MiXCR, TCRdb re-called the multiplex PCR reads, giving one row per CDR3 protein. Of roughly 99,000 distinct CDR3 sequences detected, approximately 15% appear once; the ten largest clones hold 42%. The sample taken for sequencing was blood. These receptors were collected from a woman aged 45-59 years with Graves' hyperthyroidism. CDR3s include the opening cysteine and the closing phenylalanine or tryptophan. The order of the fields is clone size, D gene, J gene, V gene, CDR3 protein, CDR3 DNA. A D gene is named only where the DNA matches it firmly. Size values are once, few and many counts, or a class for expanded clones, and some rows have none.

clone_size: many; d_call: TRBD1; j_call: TRBJ2-1; v_call: TRBV18; cdr3_aa: CASSRQGADNEQFF; cdr3_nt: TGTGCCAGCTCACGACAGGGTGCCGACAATGAGCAGTTCTTC
clone_size: few; d_call: TRBD1; j_call: TRBJ2-3; v_call: TRBV6-1; cdr3_aa: CASSRDRHTDTQYF; cdr3_nt: TGTGCCAGCAGTAGGGACAGGCACACAGATACGCAGTATTTT
clone_size: -; d_call: TRBD2; j_call: TRBJ2-5; v_call: TRBV2; cdr3_aa: CASSDRAGETQYF; cdr3_nt: TGTGCCAGCAGTGACCGAGCGGGGGAGACCCAGTACTTC
clone_size: many; d_call: -; j_call: TRBJ1-1; v_call: TRBV7-6; cdr3_aa: CASSLMGLGNTEAFF; cdr3_nt: TGTGCCAGCAGCTTAATGGGACTGGGGAACACTGAAGCTTTCTTT
clone_size: many; d_call: TRBD1; j_call: TRBJ1-4; v_call: TRBV2; cdr3_aa: CASRAGTGNEKLFF; cdr3_nt: TGTGCCAGCAGAGCCGGGACAGGAAATGAAAAACTGTTTTTT
clone_size: many; d_call: TRBD2; j_call: TRBJ2-1; v_call: TRBV9; cdr3_aa: CASSLAGVSYNEQFF; cdr3_nt: TGTGCCAGCAGTTTGGCGGGAGTGTCCTACAATGAGCAGTTCTTC
clone_size: many; d_call: -; j_call: TRBJ2-1; v_call: TRBV20-1; cdr3_aa: CSAPWGWGSYNEQFF; cdr3_nt: TGCAGTGCCCCATGGGGTTGGGGCTCCTACAATGAGCAGTTCTTC
clone_size: few; d_call: TRBD2; j_call: TRBJ2-4; v_call: TRBV2; cdr3_aa: CASSTPGLAEPGAKNIQYF; cdr3_nt: TGTGCCAGCAGTACCCCGGGACTAGCGGAGCCTGGAGCCAAAAACATTCAGTACTTC
clone_size: -; d_call: -; j_call: TRBJ1-5; v_call: TRBV9; cdr3_aa: CASSVDVRGTQPQHF; cdr3_nt: TGTGCCAGCAGCGTAGATGTTAGGGGCACTCAGCCCCAGCATTTT
clone_size: few; d_call: -; j_call: TRBJ1-1; v_call: TRBV3-1; cdr3_aa: CASSPKGGREAFF; cdr3_nt: TGTGCCAGCAGCCCAAAAGGGGGGAGGGAAGCTTTCTTT
clone_size: many; d_call: TRBD1; j_call: TRBJ1-4; v_call: TRBV14; cdr3_aa: CASSQEGGVNEKLFF; cdr3_nt: TGTGCCAGCAGCCAAGAAGGGGGCGTGAATGAAAAACTGTTTTTT
clone_size: many; d_call: TRBD2; j_call: TRBJ2-3; v_call: TRBV28; cdr3_aa: CASSSPGTSGRMSADTQYF; cdr3_nt: TGTGCCAGCAGTTCGCCCGGGACTAGCGGGAGGATGAGTGCAGATACGCAGTATTTT
clone_size: many; d_call: TRBD1; j_call: TRBJ1-2; v_call: TRBV6-1; cdr3_aa: CASSGQGYYGYTF; cdr3_nt: TGTGCCAGCAGTGGACAGGGATATTACGGCTACACCTTC
clone_size: many; d_call: -; j_call: TRBJ2-3; v_call: TRBV5-6; cdr3_aa: CASSGPRGFTDTQYF; cdr3_nt: TGTGCCAGCAGCGGCCCGAGGGGGTTCACAGATACGCAGTATTTT
clone_size: many; d_call: TRBD1; j_call: TRBJ1-2; v_call: TRBV20-1; cdr3_aa: CSAQVGGQKGGYTF; cdr3_nt: TGCAGTGCCCAAGTGGGGGGACAGAAGGGTGGCTACACCTTC
clone_size: many; d_call: -; j_call: TRBJ2-5; v_call: TRBV12-3/TRBV12-4; cdr3_aa: CASSSWSSQETQYF; cdr3_nt: TGTGCCAGCAGTTCGTGGAGCAGCCAAGAGACCCAGTACTTC
clone_size: -; d_call: TRBD2; j_call: TRBJ2-5; v_call: TRBV7-3; cdr3_aa: CASSFRGLDQETQYF; cdr3_nt: TGTGCCAGCAGCTTTAGGGGACTAGACCAAGAGACCCAGTACTTC
clone_size: few; d_call: TRBD2; j_call: TRBJ2-1; v_call: TRBV27; cdr3_aa: CAGSLAGGYNEQFF; cdr3_nt: TGCGCCGGCAGCCTAGCGGGAGGATACAATGAGCAGTTCTTC
clone_size: many; d_call: -; j_call: TRBJ2-5; v_call: TRBV7-3; cdr3_aa: CASSPSIGAGETQYF; cdr3_nt: TGTGCCAGCAGCCCCTCTATTGGGGCAGGGGAGACCCAGTACTTC
clone_size: many; d_call: -; j_call: TRBJ2-1; v_call: TRBV11-2; cdr3_aa: CASSLNAGTSYNEQFF; cdr3_nt: TGTGCCAGCAGCTTAAACGCGGGTACCTCCTACAATGAGCAGTTCTTC
clone_size: many; d_call: -; j_call: TRBJ2-7; v_call: TRBV6-2/TRBV6-3; cdr3_aa: CASRSSSYEQYF; cdr3_nt: TGTGCCAGCAGATCTTCCTCCTACGAGCAGTACTTC
clone_size: -; d_call: -; j_call: TRBJ2-3; v_call: TRBV5-1; cdr3_aa: CASSLGSLSPADTQYF; cdr3_nt: TGCGCCAGCAGCTTGGGGTCTCTGAGCCCCGCAGATACGCAGTATTTT
clone_size: many; d_call: TRBD1; j_call: TRBJ1-1; v_call: TRBV20-1; cdr3_aa: CSAPTRDRLMPAFF; cdr3_nt: TGCAGTGCGCCGACACGGGACAGGCTAATGCCAGCTTTCTTT
clone_size: many; d_call: TRBD1; j_call: TRBJ2-2; v_call: TRBV15; cdr3_aa: CATKQGANTGELFF; cdr3_nt: TGTGCCACCAAACAGGGGGCGAACACCGGGGAGCTGTTTTTT
clone_size: many; d_call: -; j_call: TRBJ1-1; v_call: TRBV11-1; cdr3_aa: CASAGQGNTEAFF; cdr3_nt: TGTGCCAGCGCCGGTCAAGGTAACACTGAAGCTTTCTTT